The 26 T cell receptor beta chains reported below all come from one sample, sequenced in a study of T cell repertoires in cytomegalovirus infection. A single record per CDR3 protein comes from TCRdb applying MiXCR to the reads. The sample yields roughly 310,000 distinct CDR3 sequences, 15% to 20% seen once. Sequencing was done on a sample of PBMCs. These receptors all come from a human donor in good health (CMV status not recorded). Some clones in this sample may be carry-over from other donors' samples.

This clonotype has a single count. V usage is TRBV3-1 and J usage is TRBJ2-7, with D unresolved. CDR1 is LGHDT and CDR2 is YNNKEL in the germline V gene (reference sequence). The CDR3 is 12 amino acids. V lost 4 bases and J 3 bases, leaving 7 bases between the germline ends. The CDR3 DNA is TGTGCCAGCAGCCGCTCTATCTACGAGCAGTACTTC. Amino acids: CASSRSIYEQYF.

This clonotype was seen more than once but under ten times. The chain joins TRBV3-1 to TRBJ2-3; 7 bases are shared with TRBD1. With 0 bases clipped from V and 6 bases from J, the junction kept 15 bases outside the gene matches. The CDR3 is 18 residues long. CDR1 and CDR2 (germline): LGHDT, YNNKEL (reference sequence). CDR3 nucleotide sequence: TGTGCCAGCAGCCAAGATCGGGTAATGGGACAGACACTCGATACGCAGTATTTT. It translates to CASSQDRVMGQTLDTQYF.

This CDR3 reads CASSLNGGTGELFF. The CDR3 DNA follows: TGTGCCAGCAGCTTAAATGGGGGTACCGGGGAGCTGTTTTTT. The V and J genes are TRBV7-3 and TRBJ2-2; D tentatively reads TRBD1 or TRBD2 (5 bases each). The germline V and J ends were trimmed by 1 base and 5 bases, with 8 bases remaining between them. The germline V gene has CDR1 SGHTA and CDR2 FQGTGA. This CDR3 comprises 14 residues.

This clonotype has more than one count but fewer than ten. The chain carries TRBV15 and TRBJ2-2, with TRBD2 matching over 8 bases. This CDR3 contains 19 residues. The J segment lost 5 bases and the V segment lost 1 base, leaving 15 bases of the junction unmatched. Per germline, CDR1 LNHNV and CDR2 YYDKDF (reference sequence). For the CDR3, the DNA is TGTGCCACCAGCAGAGGACGTGGTAGCGGGGTGGTAAGGACCGGGGAGCTGTTTTTT. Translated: CATSRGRGSGVVRTGELFF. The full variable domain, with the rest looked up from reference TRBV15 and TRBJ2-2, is DAMVIQNPRYQVTQFGKPVTLSCSQTLNHNVMYWYQQKSSQAPKLLFHYYDKDFNNEADTPDNFQSRRPNTSFCFLDIRSPGLGDTAMYLCATSRGRGSGVVRTGELFFGEGSRLTVL.

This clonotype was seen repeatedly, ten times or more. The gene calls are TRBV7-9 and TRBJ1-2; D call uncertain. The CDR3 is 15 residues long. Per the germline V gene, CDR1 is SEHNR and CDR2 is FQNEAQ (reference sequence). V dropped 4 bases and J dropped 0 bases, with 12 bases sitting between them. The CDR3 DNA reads TGTGCCAGCAGCTGGCCGGGATCCTCTAACTATGGCTACACCTTC. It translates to CASSWPGSSNYGYTF.

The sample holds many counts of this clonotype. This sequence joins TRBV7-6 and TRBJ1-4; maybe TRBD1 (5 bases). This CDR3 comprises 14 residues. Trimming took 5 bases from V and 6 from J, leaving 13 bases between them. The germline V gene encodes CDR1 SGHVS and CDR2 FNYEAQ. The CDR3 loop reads CASSVPGGDEKLFF. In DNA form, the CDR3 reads TGTGCCAGCAGCGTACCGGGAGGGGATGAAAAACTGTTTTTT.

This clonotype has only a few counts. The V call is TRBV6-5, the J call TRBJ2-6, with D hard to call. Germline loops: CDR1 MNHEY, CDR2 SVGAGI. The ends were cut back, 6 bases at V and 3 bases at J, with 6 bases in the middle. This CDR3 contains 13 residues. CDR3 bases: TGTGCCAGCAGCCCCCTTGGGGCCAACGTCCTGACTTTC. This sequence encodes CASSPLGANVLTF.

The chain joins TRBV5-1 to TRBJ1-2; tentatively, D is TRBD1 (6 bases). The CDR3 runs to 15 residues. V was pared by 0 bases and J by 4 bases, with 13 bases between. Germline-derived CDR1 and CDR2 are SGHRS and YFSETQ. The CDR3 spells CASSLVRRGVYGYTF. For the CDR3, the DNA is TGCGCCAGCAGCTTGGTTCGGAGGGGGGTCTATGGCTACACCTTC.

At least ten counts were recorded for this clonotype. This CDR3 reads CASSTGTGSKAFF. The CDR3 region has the DNA TGTGCCAGCAGTACCGGGACAGGGTCAAAAGCTTTCTTT. The chain has TRBV7-2 and TRBJ1-1, with 9 positions matching TRBD1. Germline V lookup: CDR1 SGHTA, CDR2 FQGNSA. The CDR3 runs 13 residues. After removal of 6 bases from V and 9 bases from J, the junction contained 8 bases not matched to a gene.

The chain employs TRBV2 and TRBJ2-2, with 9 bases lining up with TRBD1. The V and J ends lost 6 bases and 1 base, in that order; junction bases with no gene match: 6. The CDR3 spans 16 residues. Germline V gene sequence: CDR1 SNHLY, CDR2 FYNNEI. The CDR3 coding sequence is TGTGCCAGCAGGTTTGGGACAGGGAGGAACACCGGGGAGCTGTTTTTT. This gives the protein CASRFGTGRNTGELFF. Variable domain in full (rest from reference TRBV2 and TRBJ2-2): EPEVTQTPSHQVTQMGQEVILRCVPISNHLYFYWYRQILGQKVEFLVSFYNNEISEKSEIFDDQFSVERPDGSNFTLKIRSTKLEDSAMYFCASRFGTGRNTGELFFGEGSRLTVL.

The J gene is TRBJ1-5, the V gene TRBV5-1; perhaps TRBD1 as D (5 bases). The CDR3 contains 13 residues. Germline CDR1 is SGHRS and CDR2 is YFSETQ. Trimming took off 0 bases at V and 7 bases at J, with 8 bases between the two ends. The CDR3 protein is CASSLAGVQPQHF. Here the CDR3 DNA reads TGCGCCAGCAGCTTGGCGGGGGTCCAGCCCCAGCATTTT.

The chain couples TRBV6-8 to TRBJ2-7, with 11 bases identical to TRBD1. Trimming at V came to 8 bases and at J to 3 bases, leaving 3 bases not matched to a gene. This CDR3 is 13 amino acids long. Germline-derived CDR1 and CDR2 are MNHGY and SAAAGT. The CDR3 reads CASGGTGGYEQYF. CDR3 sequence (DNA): TGTGCCAGCGGTGGGACAGGGGGCTACGAGCAGTACTTC.

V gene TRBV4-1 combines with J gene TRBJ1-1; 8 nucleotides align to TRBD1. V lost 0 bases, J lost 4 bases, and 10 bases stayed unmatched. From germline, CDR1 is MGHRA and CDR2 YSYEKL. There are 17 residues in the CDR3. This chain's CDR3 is CASSQDDETGVSTEAFF. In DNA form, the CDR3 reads TGCGCCAGCAGCCAAGATGACGAGACAGGGGTTAGCACTGAAGCTTTCTTT.

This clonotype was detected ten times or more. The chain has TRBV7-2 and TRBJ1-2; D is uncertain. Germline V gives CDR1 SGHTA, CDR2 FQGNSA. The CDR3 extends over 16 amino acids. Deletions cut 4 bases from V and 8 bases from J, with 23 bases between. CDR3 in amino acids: CASSSRTGPPVGGYTF. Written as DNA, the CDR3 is TGTGCCAGCAGCTCAAGGACCGGGCCCCCGGTGGGAGGCTACACCTTC.

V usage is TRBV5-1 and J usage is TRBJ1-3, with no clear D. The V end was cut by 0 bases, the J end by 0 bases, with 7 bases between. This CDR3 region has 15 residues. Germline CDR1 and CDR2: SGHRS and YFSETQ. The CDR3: CASSLDGSSGNTIYF. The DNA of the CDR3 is TGCGCCAGCAGCTTGGACGGCAGCTCTGGAAACACCATATATTTT. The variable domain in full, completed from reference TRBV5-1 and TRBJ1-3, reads KAGVTQTPRYLIKTRGQQVTLSCSPISGHRSVSWYQQTPGQGLQFLFEYFSETQRNKGNFPGRFSGRQFSNSRSEMNVSTLELGDSALYLCASSLDGSSGNTIYFGEGSWLTVV.

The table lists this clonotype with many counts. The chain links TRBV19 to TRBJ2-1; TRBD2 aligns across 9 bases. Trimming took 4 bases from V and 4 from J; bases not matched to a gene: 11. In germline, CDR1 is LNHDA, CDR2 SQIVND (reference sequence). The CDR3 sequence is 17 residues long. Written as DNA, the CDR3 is TGTGCCAGTAGTAAAAACACAGCGGGGGGATCGTACAATGAGCAGTTCTTC. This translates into CASSKNTAGGSYNEQFF. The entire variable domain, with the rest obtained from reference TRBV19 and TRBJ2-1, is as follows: DGGITQSPKYLFRKEGQNVTLSCEQNLNHDAMYWYRQDPGQGLRLIYYSQIVNDFQKGDIAEGYSVSREKKESFPLTVTSAQKNPTAFYLCASSKNTAGGSYNEQFFGPGTRLTVL.

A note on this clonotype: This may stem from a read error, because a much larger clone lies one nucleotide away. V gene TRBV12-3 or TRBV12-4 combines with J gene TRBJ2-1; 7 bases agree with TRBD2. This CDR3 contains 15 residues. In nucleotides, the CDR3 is TGTGCCAGCAGAAAACTCAACGGGGGGTACAATGAGAAGTTCTTC. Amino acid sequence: CASRKLNGGYNEKFF.

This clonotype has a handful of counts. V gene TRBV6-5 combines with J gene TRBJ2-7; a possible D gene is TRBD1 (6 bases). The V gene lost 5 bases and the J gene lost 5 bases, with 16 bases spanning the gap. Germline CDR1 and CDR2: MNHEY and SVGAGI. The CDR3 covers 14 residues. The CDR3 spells CASSRLRDTHEQYF. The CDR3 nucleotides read TGTGCCAGCAGTAGACTTCGGGACACCCACGAGCAGTACTTC.

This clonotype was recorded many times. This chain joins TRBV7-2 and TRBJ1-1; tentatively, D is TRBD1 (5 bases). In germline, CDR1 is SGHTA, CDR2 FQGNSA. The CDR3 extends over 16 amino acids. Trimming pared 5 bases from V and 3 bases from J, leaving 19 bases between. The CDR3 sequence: CASSIKDVRVDTEAFF. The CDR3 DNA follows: TGTGCCAGCAGCATCAAAGATGTCAGGGTTGACACTGAAGCTTTCTTT.

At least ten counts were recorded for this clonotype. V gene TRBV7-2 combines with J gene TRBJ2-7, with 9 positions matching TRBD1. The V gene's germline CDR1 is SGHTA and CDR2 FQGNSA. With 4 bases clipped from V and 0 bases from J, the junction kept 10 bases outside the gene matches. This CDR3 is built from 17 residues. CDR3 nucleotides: TGTGCCAGCAGCTCAGGGACAGGGCTACATTTCTCCTACGAGCAGTACTTC. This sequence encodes CASSSGTGLHFSYEQYF.

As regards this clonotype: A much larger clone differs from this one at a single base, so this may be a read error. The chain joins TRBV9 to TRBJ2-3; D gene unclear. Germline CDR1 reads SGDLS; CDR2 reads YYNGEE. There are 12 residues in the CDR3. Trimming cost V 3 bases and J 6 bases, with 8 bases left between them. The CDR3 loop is CASSDPPDTQYF. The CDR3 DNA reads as TGTGCCAGCAGCGACCCCCCGGATACGCAGTATTTT.

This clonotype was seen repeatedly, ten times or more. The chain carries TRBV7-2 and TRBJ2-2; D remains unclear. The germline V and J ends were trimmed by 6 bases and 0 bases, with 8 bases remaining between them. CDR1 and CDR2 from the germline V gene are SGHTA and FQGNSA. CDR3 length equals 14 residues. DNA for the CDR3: TGTGCCAGCAGGACGGATTCGAACACCGGGGAGCTGTTTTTT. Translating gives CASRTDSNTGELFF. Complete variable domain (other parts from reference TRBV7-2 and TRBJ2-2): GAGVSQSPSNKVTEKGKDVELRCDPISGHTALYWYRQSLGQGLEFLIYFQGNSAPDKSGLPSDRFSAERTGGSVSTLTIQRTQQEDSAVYLCASRTDSNTGELFFGEGSRLTVL.

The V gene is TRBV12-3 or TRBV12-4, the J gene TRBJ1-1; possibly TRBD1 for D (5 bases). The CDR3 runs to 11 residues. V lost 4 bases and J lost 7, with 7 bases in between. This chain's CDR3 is CASSWGYEAFF. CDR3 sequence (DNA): TGTGCCAGCAGTTGGGGGTATGAAGCTTTCTTT.

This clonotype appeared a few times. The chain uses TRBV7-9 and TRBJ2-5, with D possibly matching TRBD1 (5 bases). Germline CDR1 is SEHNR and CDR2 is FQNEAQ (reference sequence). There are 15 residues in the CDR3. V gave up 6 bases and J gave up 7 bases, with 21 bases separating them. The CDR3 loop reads CASSRQFTGTGTQYF. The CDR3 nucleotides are TGTGCCAGCAGTCGACAGTTCACAGGAACAGGGACCCAGTACTTC.

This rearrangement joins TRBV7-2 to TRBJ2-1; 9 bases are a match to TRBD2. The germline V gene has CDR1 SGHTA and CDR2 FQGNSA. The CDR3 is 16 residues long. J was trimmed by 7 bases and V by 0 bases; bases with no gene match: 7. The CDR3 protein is CASSLALGLAWNEQFF. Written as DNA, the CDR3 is TGTGCCAGCAGCTTAGCGCTGGGACTAGCTTGGAATGAGCAGTTCTTC.

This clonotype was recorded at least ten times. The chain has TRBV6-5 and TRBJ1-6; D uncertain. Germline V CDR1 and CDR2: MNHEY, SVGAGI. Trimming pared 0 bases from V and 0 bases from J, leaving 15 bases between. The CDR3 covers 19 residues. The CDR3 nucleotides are TGTGCCAGCAGTTACTCGACCCCAGATTCAACCTCCTATAATTCACCCCTCCACTTT. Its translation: CASSYSTPDSTSYNSPLHF.